The 20 T cell receptor beta chains reported below all come from one sample, sequenced in a study of CD8+ T cells in alopecia areata. Treatment specified: oral pan-JAK inhibitor, 5-10 mg twice daily. cDNA prepared by RNA extraction and subsequent reverse transcription served as the template for sequencing. Using immunoSEQ multiplex PCR, the repertoire was profiled, and TCRdb retains in-frame clones only, with some absent. The sample yields some 160,000 clones, about three fifths seen once. This sample comprised CD4+ T cells sorted from blood, obtained at week 4, from a patient treated with tofacitinib. Source of these receptors: a human donor with alopecia areata.

This clone came up a few times. The chain carries TRBV6-6 and TRBJ1-2; maybe TRBD1 (6 bases). The V end was cut by 5 bases, the J end by 4 bases, with 14 bases between. Germline values: CDR1 MNHNY, CDR2 SVGAGI (reference sequence). This CDR3 spans 14 amino acids. The CDR3 loop is CASSVPLQGYGYTF. The CDR3, as DNA: TGTGCCAGCAGTGTCCCTCTACAGGGCTATGGCTACACCTTC.

This rearrangement joins TRBV29-1 to TRBJ1-2; the D gene is possibly TRBD1 (6 bases). V lost 5 bases, J lost 2 bases, and 9 bases lay in between. The CDR3 is 12 amino acids. Germline V CDR1 and CDR2: SQVTM, ANQGSEA. CDR3 region: CSVTGINYGYTF. For the CDR3, the DNA is TGCAGCGTTACAGGGATAAACTATGGCTACACCTTC.

The chain employs TRBV5-1 and TRBJ1-6; maybe TRBD1 (6 bases). The CDR3 totals 16 residues. V lost 1 base to trimming and J lost 4 bases, with 12 bases between them. CDR1 is SGHRS and CDR2 is YFSETQ in the germline V gene. CDR3 coding DNA: TGCGCCAGCAGCTTGAGTCTGGGGGCTTATAATTCACCCCTCCACTTT. Translating it yields CASSLSLGAYNSPLHF.

V usage is TRBV5-1 and J usage is TRBJ1-2; D is unresolved. Germline CDR1 SGHRS, CDR2 YFSETQ. Between the trimmed V and J ends, which lost 0 bases and 2 bases, there was a span of 11 bases. This CDR3 spans 15 amino acids. The CDR3 nucleotides read TGCGCCAGCAGCTTGGGTTCCGATCGGAACTATGGCTACACCTTC. It is translated as CASSLGSDRNYGYTF.

In its sample, this clone was seen once. This sequence joins TRBV5-6 and TRBJ2-7, with a possible D match to TRBD1 (5 bases). The CDR3 consists of 13 residues. Trimming took off 3 bases at V and 1 base at J, with 8 bases between the two ends. The germline V gene has CDR1 SGHDT and CDR2 YYEEEE. In nucleotides, the CDR3 is TGTGCCAGCAGCTCTGACAGATCCTACGAGCAGTACTTC. Protein sequence: CASSSDRSYEQYF.

A few counts support this clone. The rearrangement joins TRBV7-2 to TRBJ2-7; 8 bases are shared with TRBD1. Trimming at V came to 5 bases and at J to 2 bases, leaving 5 bases not matched to a gene. Per germline, CDR1 SGHTA and CDR2 FQGNSA. The CDR3 runs to 14 residues. CDR3 bases: TGTGCCAGCAGCAGACAGGGGCCGGCCTACGAGCAGTACTTC. The encoded protein is CASSRQGPAYEQYF. The full variable domain, its missing parts supplied by reference TRBV7-2 and TRBJ2-7, is GAGVSQSPSNKVTEKGKDVELRCDPISGHTALYWYRQSLGQGLEFLIYFQGNSAPDKSGLPSDRFSAERTGGSVSTLTIQRTQQEDSAVYLCASSRQGPAYEQYFGPGTRLTVT.

The J gene is TRBJ2-6, the V gene TRBV5-1; TRBD1 matches 8 bases. V shed 2 bases, J shed 1 base, and the junction held 5 bases outside the gene matches. Germline CDR1 is SGHRS and CDR2 is YFSETQ. CDR3 length: 17 amino acids. CDR3 sequence reads: CASSLGRGPSGANVLTF. CDR3 DNA sequence: TGCGCCAGCAGCTTAGGCAGGGGGCCGTCTGGGGCCAACGTCCTGACTTTC.

This clone was seen a single time. The genes are TRBV2 and TRBJ2-2; D is unresolved. The CDR3 length is 14 residues. Trimming stripped 4 bases from V and 1 base from J, with 7 bases between. CDR1 and CDR2 from the germline V gene are SNHLY and FYNNEI. The CDR3 sequence is CASSVGRNTGELFF. CDR3 coding DNA: TGTGCCAGCAGTGTCGGCAGGAACACCGGGGAGCTGTTTTTT.

This clone was counted a few times. This chain links TRBV30 with TRBJ2-7; D is possibly TRBD1 or TRBD2 (5 bases each). Trimming pared 4 bases from V and 5 bases from J, leaving 15 bases between. The CDR3 covers 13 residues. Germline assignment: CDR1 GTSNPN and CDR2 SVGIG (reference sequence). The DNA of the CDR3 is TGTGCCTGGAACACCGGGACGCGGAACGAGCAGTACTTC. It translates to CAWNTGTRNEQYF.

This clone has just a few counts. V and J are TRBV29-1 and TRBJ1-5; D possibly corresponds to TRBD1 (6 bases). The CDR3 loop spans 13 amino acids. CDR1 and CDR2 (germline): SQVTM, ANQGSEA. Trimming left V 4 bases short and J 5 bases short, with 12 bases between. The CDR3 reads CSVGGGGDQPQHF. As DNA, the CDR3 is TGCAGCGTTGGGGGGGGCGGGGATCAGCCCCAGCATTTT. The variable domain in full, with the rest retrieved from reference TRBV29-1 and TRBJ1-5, is SAVISQKPSRDICQRGTSLTIQCQVDSQVTMMFWYRQQPGQSLTLIATANQGSEATYESGFVIDKFPISRPNLTFSTLTVSNMSPEDSSIYLCSVGGGGDQPQHFGDGTRLSIL.

The chain has TRBV30 and TRBJ2-7; TRBD1 is a possible D gene (6 bases). The CDR3 spans 12 residues. The V and J ends lost 7 bases and 2 bases respectively, with 12 bases between them. CDR1 and CDR2 from the germline V gene are GTSNPN and SVGIG (reference sequence). CDR3 nucleotides: TGTGCCTTGGACAGTTCTACCTACGAGCAGTACTTC. Its translation is CALDSSTYEQYF.

V usage is TRBV30 and J usage is TRBJ1-5; unclear D gene. This CDR3 spans 13 amino acids. V was shortened by 1 base and J by 6 bases, with 10 bases between the two germline ends. CDR1 and CDR2 (germline): GTSNPN, SVGIG (reference sequence). The CDR3 region is CAWSGAAGQPQHF. Here the CDR3 DNA reads TGTGCCTGGAGTGGGGCAGCGGGTCAGCCCCAGCATTTT.

V is TRBV29-1 and J is TRBJ2-3; D tentatively fits TRBD1 or TRBD2 (5 bases each). Germline assignment: CDR1 SQVTM and CDR2 ANQGSEA. The CDR3 sequence is 14 residues long. The V gene lost 8 bases and the J gene lost 2 bases, with 17 bases spanning the gap. CDR3 nucleotide sequence: TGCAGCCAGGGTGGGGGACCTTACACAGATACGCAGTATTTT. This codes for CSQGGGPYTDTQYF.

This chain links TRBV4-3 with TRBJ2-4, with D possibly matching TRBD1 (6 bases). V was clipped by 0 bases and J by 8 bases, with 17 bases between them. The germline V gene encodes CDR1 LGHNA and CDR2 YSLEER. The CDR3 runs 16 residues. For the CDR3, the DNA is TGCGCCAGCAGCCAAGATAGGGGGTCGGGTAGATACATTCAGTACTTC. Translating it yields CASSQDRGSGRYIQYF.

This clone was seen a handful of times. This sequence joins TRBV19 and TRBJ1-5; D unclear. The germline gives CDR1 LNHDA, CDR2 SQIVND (reference sequence). V lost 5 bases to trimming and J lost 3 bases, with 20 bases between them. CDR3 size: 17 residues. In nucleotides, the CDR3 is TGTGCCAGTAGTCCCCTACGAGGGAAGGGCCCCAATCAGCCCCAGCATTTT. Amino acid sequence: CASSPLRGKGPNQPQHF. Full variable domain (remainder filled in from reference TRBV19 and TRBJ1-5): DGGITQSPKYLFRKEGQNVTLSCEQNLNHDAMYWYRQDPGQGLRLIYYSQIVNDFQKGDIAEGYSVSREKKESFPLTVTSAQKNPTAFYLCASSPLRGKGPNQPQHFGDGTRLSIL.

The CDR3 sequence is CASSTRNNYGYTF. CDR3 coding DNA: TGTGCCAGCAGCACCAGGAATAACTATGGCTACACCTTC. This chain joins TRBV11-2 and TRBJ1-2; D not certain. V lost 5 bases to trimming and J lost 1 base, with 8 bases between them. Germline CDR1 SGHAT, CDR2 FQNNGV. There are 13 residues in the CDR3.

Comment on this clone: Compared with germline, one end of the junction differs, possibly owing to a read error. The rearrangement joins TRBV4-1 to TRBJ1-6; D is perhaps TRBD1 (6 bases). This CDR3 spans 14 amino acids. Germline-derived CDR1 and CDR2 are MGHRA and YSYEKL. The CDR3 DNA reads TGCGCCAGCAGCAAAGAAGGGGGGCGGTCACCCCTCCACTTT. Translating gives CASSKEGGRSPLHF.

The gene calls are TRBV19 and TRBJ1-2, with TRBD1 matching over 8 bases. Germline V gives CDR1 LNHDA, CDR2 SQIVND (reference sequence). J gave up 7 bases and V 7 bases, and 20 bases lay outside the gene matches. CDR3 length equals 17 residues. The CDR3 loop is CASTPWTGMMTRIGYTF. As DNA, the CDR3 is TGTGCCAGTACCCCCTGGACAGGGATGATGACCAGAATTGGCTACACCTTC.

The V gene is TRBV11-2, the J gene TRBJ2-3; TRBD2 agrees at 9 bases. There are 16 residues in the CDR3. Trimming at V came to 1 base and at J to 4 bases, leaving 6 bases not matched to a gene. Germline V lookup: CDR1 SGHAT, CDR2 FQNNGV. The CDR3 spells CASSLVGGGASDTQYF. In nucleotides, the CDR3 is TGTGCCAGCAGCTTAGTCGGCGGGGGGGCCTCAGATACGCAGTATTTT.

The rearrangement links TRBV29-1 to TRBJ2-3; 7 nucleotides align to TRBD1. The germline V gene encodes CDR1 SQVTM and CDR2 ANQGSEA. The CDR3 runs to 14 residues. J gave up 2 bases and V 3 bases, and 5 bases lay outside the gene matches. CDR3 nucleotides: TGCAGCGTTGAGAGGACAGGAGTCACAGATACGCAGTATTTT. It encodes CSVERTGVTDTQYF.